The entry below describes one T cell receptor beta chain. Its specificity is not known. Primers for the PCR totalled 60 Vbeta and 13 Jbeta. Generated by immunoSEQ multiplex PCR, the TCRdb table keeps only in-frame clones and is missing some. The table shows more than 85,000 clones, with about 80% occurring only once. The CDR3 contains 15 residues. Germline V CDR1 and CDR2: SNHLY, FYNNEI. The V segment lost 7 bases and the J segment 4 bases; nucleotides outside the gene matches: 10. The sample comes from a study of cytomegalovirus exposure and HLA in healthy donors. General study points: For most TCR beta V segments, an earlier analysis put the productive rate at about 87% or about 30% of the time. The listing of 150 to 200 TCR beta chains classed them as cytomegalovirus-associated.

Participants comprised healthy donors of bone marrow. This rearrangement joins TRBV2 to TRBJ1-2, with 9 positions matching TRBD1. Sequenced sample: PBMCs. This clonotype was obtained from a woman aged 55-70 years in good health and CMV-seropositive. This CDR3 is CASNPDRGYGYGYTF. In nucleotides, the CDR3 is TGTGCCAGCAATCCCGACAGGGGGTATGGCTATGGCTACACCTTC.